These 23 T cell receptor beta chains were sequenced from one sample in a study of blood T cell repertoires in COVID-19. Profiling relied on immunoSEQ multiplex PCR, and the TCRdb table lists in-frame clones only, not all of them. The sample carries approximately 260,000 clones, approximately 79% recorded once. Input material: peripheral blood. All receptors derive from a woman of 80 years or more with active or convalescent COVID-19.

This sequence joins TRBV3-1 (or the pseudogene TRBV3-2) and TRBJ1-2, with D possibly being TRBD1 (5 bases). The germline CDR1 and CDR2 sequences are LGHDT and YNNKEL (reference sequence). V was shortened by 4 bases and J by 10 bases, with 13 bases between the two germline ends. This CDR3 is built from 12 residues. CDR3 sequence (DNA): TGTGCCAGCAGCCGGGGCCCCCTATACTACACCTTC. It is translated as CASSRGPLYYTF.

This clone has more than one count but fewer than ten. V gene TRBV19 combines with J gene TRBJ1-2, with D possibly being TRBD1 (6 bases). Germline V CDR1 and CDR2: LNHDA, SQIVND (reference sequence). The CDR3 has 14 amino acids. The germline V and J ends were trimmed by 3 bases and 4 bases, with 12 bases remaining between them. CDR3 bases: TGTGCCAGTAGTATTGGCAGGGGCCCCTATGGCTACACCTTC. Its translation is CASSIGRGPYGYTF.

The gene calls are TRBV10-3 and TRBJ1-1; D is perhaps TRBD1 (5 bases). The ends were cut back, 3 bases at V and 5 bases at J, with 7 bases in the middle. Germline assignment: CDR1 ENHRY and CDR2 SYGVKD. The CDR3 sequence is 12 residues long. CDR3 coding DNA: TGTGCCATCAGTGAAAGGGGAACTGAAGCTTTCTTT. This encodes CAISERGTEAFF.

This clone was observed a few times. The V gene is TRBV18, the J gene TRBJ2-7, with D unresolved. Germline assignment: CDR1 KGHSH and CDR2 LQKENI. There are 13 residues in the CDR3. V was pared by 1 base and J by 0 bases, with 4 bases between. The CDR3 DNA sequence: TGTGCCAGCTCACCACTGTACTCCTACGAGCAGTACTTC. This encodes CASSPLYSYEQYF.

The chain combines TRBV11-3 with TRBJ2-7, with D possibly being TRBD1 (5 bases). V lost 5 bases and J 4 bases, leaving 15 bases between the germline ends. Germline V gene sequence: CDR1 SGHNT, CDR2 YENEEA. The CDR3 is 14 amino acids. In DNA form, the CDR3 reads TGTGCCAGCAGCCCCCACGAAGGGGTTTACGAGCAGTACTTC. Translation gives CASSPHEGVYEQYF.

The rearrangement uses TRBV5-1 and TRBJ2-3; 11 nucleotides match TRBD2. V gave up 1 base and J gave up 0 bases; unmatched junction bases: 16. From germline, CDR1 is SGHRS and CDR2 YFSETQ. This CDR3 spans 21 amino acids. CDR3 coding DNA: TGCGCCAGCAGCTTGTATGCCACCGGGACTAGCGGAGCCTCTAGCACAGATACGCAGTATTTT. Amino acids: CASSLYATGTSGASSTDTQYF. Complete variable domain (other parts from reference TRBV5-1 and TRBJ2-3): KAGVTQTPRYLIKTRGQQVTLSCSPISGHRSVSWYQQTPGQGLQFLFEYFSETQRNKGNFPGRFSGRQFSNSRSEMNVSTLELGDSALYLCASSLYATGTSGASSTDTQYFGPGTRLTVL.

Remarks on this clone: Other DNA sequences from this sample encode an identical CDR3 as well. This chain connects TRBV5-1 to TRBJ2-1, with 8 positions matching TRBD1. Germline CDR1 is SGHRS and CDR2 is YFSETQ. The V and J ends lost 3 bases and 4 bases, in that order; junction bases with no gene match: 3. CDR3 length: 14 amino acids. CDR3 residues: CASSSGQDYNEQFF. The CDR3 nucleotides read TGCGCCAGCAGCTCGGGACAGGATTACAATGAGCAGTTCTTC.

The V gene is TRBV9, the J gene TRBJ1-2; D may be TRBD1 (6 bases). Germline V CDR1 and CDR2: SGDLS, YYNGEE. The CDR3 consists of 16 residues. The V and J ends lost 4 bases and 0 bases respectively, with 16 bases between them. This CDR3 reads CASSYSSDSPNYGYTF. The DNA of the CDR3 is TGTGCCAGCAGCTACAGCTCGGACAGCCCTAACTATGGCTACACCTTC.

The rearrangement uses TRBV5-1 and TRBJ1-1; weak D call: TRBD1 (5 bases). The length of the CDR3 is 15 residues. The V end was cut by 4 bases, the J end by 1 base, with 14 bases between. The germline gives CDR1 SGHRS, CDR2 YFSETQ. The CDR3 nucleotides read TGCGCCAGCAGCGTTCAGGGTATTGCGAACACTGAAGCTTTCTTT. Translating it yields CASSVQGIANTEAFF.

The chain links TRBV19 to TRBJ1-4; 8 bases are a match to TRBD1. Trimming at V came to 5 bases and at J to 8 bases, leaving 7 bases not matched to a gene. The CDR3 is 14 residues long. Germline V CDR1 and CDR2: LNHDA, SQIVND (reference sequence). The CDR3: CASSSQGAREKLFF. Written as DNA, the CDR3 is TGTGCCAGTAGTTCGCAGGGGGCAAGAGAAAAACTGTTTTTT.

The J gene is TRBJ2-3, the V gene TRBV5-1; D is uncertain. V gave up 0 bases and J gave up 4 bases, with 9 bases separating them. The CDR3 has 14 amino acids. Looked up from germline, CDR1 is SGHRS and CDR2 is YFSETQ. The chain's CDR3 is CASSLARFADTQYF. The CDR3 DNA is TGCGCCAGCAGCTTGGCCCGGTTTGCAGATACGCAGTATTTT.

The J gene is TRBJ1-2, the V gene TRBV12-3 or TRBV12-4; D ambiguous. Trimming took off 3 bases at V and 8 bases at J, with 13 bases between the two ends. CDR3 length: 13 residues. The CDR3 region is CASSLGGFEGYTF. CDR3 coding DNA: TGTGCCAGCAGTTTGGGAGGATTTGAGGGCTACACCTTC.

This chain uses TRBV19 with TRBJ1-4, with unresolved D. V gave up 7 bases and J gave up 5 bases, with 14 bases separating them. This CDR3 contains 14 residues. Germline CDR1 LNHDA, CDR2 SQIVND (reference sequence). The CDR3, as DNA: TGTGCCAGTACCAGAGGGCTAGAGAATGAAAAACTGTTTTTT. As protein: CASTRGLENEKLFF.

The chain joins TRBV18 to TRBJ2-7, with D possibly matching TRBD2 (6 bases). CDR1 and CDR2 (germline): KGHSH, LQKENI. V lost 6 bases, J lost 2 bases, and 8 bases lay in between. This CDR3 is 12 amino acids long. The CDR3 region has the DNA TGTGCCAGCTCCGGGGGTACCTACGAGCAGTACTTC. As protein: CASSGGTYEQYF.

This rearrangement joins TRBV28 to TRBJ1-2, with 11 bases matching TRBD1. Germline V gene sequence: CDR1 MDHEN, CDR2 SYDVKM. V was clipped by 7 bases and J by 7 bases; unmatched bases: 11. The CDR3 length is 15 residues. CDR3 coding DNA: TGTGCCAGCACCCTAGGGACAGGGGGTTTAAGTGGCTACACCTTC. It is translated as CASTLGTGGLSGYTF.

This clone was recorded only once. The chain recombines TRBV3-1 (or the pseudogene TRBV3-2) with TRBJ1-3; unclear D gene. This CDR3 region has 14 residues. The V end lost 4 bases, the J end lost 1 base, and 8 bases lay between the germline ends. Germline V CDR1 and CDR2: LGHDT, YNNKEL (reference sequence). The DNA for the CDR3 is TGTGCCAGCAGCCCCGGTGAATCTGGAAACACCATATATTTT. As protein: CASSPGESGNTIYF.

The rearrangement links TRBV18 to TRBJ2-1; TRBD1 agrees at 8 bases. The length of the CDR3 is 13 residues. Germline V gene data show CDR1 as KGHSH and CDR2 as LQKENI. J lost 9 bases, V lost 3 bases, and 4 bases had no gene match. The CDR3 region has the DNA TGTGCCAGCTCACCTCCAGGGGGCGGTGAGCAGTTCTTC. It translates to CASSPPGGGEQFF.

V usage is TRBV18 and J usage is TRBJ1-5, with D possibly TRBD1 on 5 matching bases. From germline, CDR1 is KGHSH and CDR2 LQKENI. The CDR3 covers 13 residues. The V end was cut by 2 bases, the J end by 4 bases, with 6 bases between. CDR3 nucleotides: TGTGCCAGCTCACCAGGGGCAAATCAGCCCCAGCATTTT. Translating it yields CASSPGANQPQHF.

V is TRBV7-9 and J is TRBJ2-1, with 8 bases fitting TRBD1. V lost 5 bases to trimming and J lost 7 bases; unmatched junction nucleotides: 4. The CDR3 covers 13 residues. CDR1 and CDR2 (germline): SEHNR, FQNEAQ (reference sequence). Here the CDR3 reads CASSLTGDNEQFF. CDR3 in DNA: TGTGCCAGCAGCCTGACAGGGGATAATGAGCAGTTCTTC.

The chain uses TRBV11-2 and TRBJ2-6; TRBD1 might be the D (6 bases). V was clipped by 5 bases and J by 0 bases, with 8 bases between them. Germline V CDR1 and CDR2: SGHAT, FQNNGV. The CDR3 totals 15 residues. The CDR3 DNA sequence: TGTGCCAGCAGCCGACAGGTCTCTGGGGCCAACGTCCTGACTTTC. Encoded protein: CASSRQVSGANVLTF. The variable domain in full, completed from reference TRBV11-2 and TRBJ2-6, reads EAGVAQSPRYKIIEKRQSVAFWCNPISGHATLYWYQQILGQGPKLLIQFQNNGVVDDSQLPKDRFSAERLKGVDSTLKIQPAKLEDSAVYLCASSRQVSGANVLTFGAGSRLTVL.

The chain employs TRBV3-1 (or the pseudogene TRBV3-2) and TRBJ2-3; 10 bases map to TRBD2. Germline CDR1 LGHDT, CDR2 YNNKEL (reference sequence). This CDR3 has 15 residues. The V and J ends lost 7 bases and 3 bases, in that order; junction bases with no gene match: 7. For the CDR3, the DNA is TGTGCCAGCAACCTAGCGGGAGAGAGGACAGATACGCAGTATTTT. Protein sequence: CASNLAGERTDTQYF.

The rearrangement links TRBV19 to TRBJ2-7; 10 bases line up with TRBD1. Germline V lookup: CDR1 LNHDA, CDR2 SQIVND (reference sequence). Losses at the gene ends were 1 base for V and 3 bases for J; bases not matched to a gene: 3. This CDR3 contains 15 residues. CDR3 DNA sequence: TGTGCCAGTAGTATAGTCGGGACAGGGGTCTACGAGCAGTACTTC. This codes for CASSIVGTGVYEQYF.

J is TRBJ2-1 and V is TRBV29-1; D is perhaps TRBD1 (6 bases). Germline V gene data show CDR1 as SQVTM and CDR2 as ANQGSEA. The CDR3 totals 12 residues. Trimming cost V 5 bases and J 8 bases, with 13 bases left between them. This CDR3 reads CSVSPGVDEQFF. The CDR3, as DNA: TGCAGCGTTTCACCAGGGGTAGATGAGCAGTTCTTC.